Listed below are T cell receptor beta chains from one sample, sequenced in a study of cytomegalovirus exposure and HLA in healthy donors. Some clones are missing from TCRdb's copy, which holds only in-frame ones; the method was immunoSEQ multiplex PCR. The sample lists about 110,000 clones; around 60% were seen once. What was sequenced was PBMCs. These receptor sequences come from a young man in good health and CMV-seropositive. Each CDR3 is given with its conserved first and last residue. Each record gives: V gene, D gene, J gene, clone size, CDR3 DNA, CDR3 protein. The D gene is left open where the match is weak. The size entry is marked missing in some rows and otherwise reads once, few, many or a size class.

>TRBV27|.|TRBJ1-3|once
TGTGCCAGCAGTTTGTTTTCCTCGCGTAGGGGGAGCTCTGGAAACACCATATATTTT
CASSLFSSRRGSSGNTIYF
>TRBV10-3|.|TRBJ1-3|.
TGTGCCATCAGTCCTGGACGGGAGGTCTCTGGAAACACCATATATTTT
CAISPGREVSGNTIYF
>TRBV7-8|TRBD1|TRBJ1-1|.
TGTGCCAGCAGCGAGACAGGGGGCCATACTGAAGCTTTCTTT
CASSETGGHTEAFF
>TRBV19|.|TRBJ1-2|.
TGTGCCAGTAGGGCCCCAACCTATGGCTACACCTTC
CASRAPTYGYTF
>TRBV6-1|TRBD1|TRBJ2-3|.
TGTGCCAGCAGCCGACAGGGGATGAGTGGAGATACGCAGTATTTT
CASSRQGMSGDTQYF
>TRBV10-3|TRBD1|TRBJ2-7|.
TGTGCCATCAGTATGTTAGGGACAGCCCAAACCTACGAGCAGTACTTC
CAISMLGTAQTYEQYF
>TRBV28|.|TRBJ1-5|.
TGTGCCAGCAGACCTTTGGAAAATAGCAATCAGCTCCAGCATTTT
CASRPLENSNQLQHF
>TRBV6-1|.|TRBJ1-2|.
TGTGCCAGCAGTGAGGCCGGCCGGGCTAACTATGGCTACACCTTC
CASSEAGRANYGYTF
>TRBV4-1|.|TRBJ2-3|.
TGCGCCAGCAGCCTCGTAATTTCCTCAGATACGCAGTATTTT
CASSLVISSDTQYF
>TRBV7-3|.|TRBJ2-3|.
TGTGCCAGCAGCCCAAGGCAGGTTGGGACAGATACGCAGTATTTT
CASSPRQVGTDTQYF
>TRBV7-8|.|TRBJ2-1|few
TGTGCCAGCAGCTTAGCGTTGGGCCTTTACAATGAGCAGTTCTTC
CASSLALGLYNEQFF
>TRBV4-1|.|TRBJ2-1|.
TGCGCCAGCAGCCAAGTGCGGGGAGACAATGAGCAGTTCTTC
CASSQVRGDNEQFF
>TRBV7-2|.|TRBJ1-5|.
TGTGCCAGCAGCTTAGCCTTTTATAGCAATCAGCCCCAGCATTTT
CASSLAFYSNQPQHF
>TRBV5-1|.|TRBJ2-1|.
TGCGCCAGCAGCCCGGAGGCTACCTCCTACAATGAGCAGTTCTTC
CASSPEATSYNEQFF
>TRBV7-8|TRBD1|TRBJ1-1|.
TGTGCCAGCAGTCGTCTCACAGGGGAGAGGGCCACTGAAGCTTTCTTT
CASSRLTGERATEAFF
>TRBV7-8|TRBD1|TRBJ2-1|.
TGTGCCAGCAGCTGGACAGGGGCCTACAATGAGCAGTTCTTC
CASSWTGAYNEQFF
>TRBV19|.|TRBJ2-7|.
TGTGCCAGTAGTCCTTACCCGGGTTACGAGCAGTACTTC
CASSPYPGYEQYF
>TRBV21-1|.|TRBJ1-6|.
TGTGCCAGCAGCGAGCGGACAGGGCATTCACCCCTCCACTTT
CASSERTGHSPLHF
>TRBV27|.|TRBJ2-7|.
TGTGCCAGCGGGCCTGGACTGGACTACGAGCAGTACTTC
CASGPGLDYEQYF
>TRBV27|.|TRBJ2-6|.
TGTGCCAGCAGCCTGGACAGTATTGCCAACGTCCTGACTTTC
CASSLDSIANVLTF
>TRBV27|.|TRBJ1-6|.
TGTGCCAGCAGTTACAGGCTCAACTCCTATAATTCACCCCTCCACTTT
CASSYRLNSYNSPLHF
>TRBV2|TRBD1|TRBJ2-1|.
TGTGCCAGCAGTCCCGGACAGGGGGGCTACAATGAGCAGTTCTTC
CASSPGQGGYNEQFF
>TRBV7-9|TRBD1|TRBJ1-5|few
TGTGCCAGCAGCTTAGACGACAGGGTCAGCAATCAGCCCCAGCATTTT
CASSLDDRVSNQPQHF
>TRBV19|TRBD1|TRBJ1-3|.
TGTGCCAGTAAACAGGGGCCGTTGGAAAACACCATATATTTT
CASKQGPLENTIYF
>TRBV7-2|.|TRBJ1-1|.
TGTGCCAGCAGCCCAGGACAGTACACTGAAGCTTTCTTT
CASSPGQYTEAFF
>TRBV4-2|.|TRBJ1-1|.
TGTGCCAGCAGCCTTTGGCAGAATGAGAACACTGAAGCTTTCTTT
CASSLWQNENTEAFF
>TRBV10-2|TRBD1|TRBJ1-6|.
TGCGCCAGCTTCCCAACGACTGGACAGGGTAATTCACCCCTCCACTTT
CASFPTTGQGNSPLHF
>TRBV6-5|.|TRBJ2-7|.
TGTGCCAGCAGTAGAGGGCTTATCTACGAGCAGTACTTC
CASSRGLIYEQYF